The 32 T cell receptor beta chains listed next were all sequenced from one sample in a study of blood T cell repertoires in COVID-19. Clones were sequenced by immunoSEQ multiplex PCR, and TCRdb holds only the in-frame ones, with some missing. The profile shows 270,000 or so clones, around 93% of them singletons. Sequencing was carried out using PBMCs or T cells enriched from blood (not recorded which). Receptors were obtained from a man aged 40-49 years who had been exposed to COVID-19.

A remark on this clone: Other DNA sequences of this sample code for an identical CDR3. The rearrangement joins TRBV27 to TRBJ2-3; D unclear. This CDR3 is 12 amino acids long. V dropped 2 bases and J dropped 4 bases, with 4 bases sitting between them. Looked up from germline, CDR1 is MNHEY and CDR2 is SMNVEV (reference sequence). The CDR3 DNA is TGTGCCAGCAGTTTAATAGCAGATACGCAGTATTTT. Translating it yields CASSLIADTQYF.

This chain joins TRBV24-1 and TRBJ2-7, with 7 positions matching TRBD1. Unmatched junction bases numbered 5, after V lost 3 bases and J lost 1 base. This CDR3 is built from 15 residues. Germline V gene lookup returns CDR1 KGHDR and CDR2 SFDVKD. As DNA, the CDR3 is TGTGCCACCAGTGATGGGACAGCCCCATCCTACGAGCAGTACTTC. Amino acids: CATSDGTAPSYEQYF.

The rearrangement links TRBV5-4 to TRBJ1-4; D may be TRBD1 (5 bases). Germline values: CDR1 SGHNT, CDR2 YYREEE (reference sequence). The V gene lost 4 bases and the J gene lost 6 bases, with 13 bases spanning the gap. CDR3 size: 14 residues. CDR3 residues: CASSPRGRDEKLFF. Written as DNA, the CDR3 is TGTGCCAGCAGCCCTAGGGGAAGAGATGAAAAACTGTTTTTT.

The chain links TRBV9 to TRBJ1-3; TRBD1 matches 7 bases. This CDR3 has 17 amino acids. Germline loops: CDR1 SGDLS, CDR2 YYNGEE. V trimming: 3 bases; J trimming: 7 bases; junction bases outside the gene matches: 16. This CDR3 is CASSASTGTRTPNTIYF. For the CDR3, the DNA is TGTGCCAGCAGCGCGTCGACAGGGACCCGGACCCCTAACACCATATATTTT.

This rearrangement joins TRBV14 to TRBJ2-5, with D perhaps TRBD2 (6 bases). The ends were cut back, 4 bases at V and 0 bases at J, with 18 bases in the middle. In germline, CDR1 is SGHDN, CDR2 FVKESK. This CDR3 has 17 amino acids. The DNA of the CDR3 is TGTGCCAGCAGCCGCTACCCCAGCGGGTCGTACCAAGAGACCCAGTACTTC. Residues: CASSRYPSGSYQETQYF.

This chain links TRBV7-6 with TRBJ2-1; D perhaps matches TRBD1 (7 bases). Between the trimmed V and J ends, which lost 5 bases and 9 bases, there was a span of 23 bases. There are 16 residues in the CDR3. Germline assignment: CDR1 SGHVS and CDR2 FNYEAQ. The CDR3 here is CASSTLAGPGGSEQFF. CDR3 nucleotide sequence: TGTGCCAGCAGCACACTTGCGGGACCAGGGGGGTCTGAGCAGTTCTTC.

The CDR3 DNA sequence: TGTGCCAGCTCACCATTTTCGGTAGCGATGAACACTGAAGCTTTCTTT. Its protein is CASSPFSVAMNTEAFF. The V gene is TRBV18, the J gene TRBJ1-1; D gene uncertain. This CDR3 has 16 residues. V was trimmed by 2 bases and J by 0 bases, leaving 13 bases between them. From germline, CDR1 is KGHSH and CDR2 LQKENI.

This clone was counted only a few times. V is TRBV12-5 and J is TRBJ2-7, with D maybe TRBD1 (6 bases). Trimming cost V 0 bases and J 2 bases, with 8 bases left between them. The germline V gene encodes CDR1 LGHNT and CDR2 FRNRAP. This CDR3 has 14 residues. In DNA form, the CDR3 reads TGTGCTAGTGGTTTGGTAGGGGGACCCTACGAGCAGTACTTC. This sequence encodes CASGLVGGPYEQYF. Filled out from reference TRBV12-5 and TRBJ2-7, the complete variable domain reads DARVTQTPRHKVTEMGQEVTMRCQPILGHNTVFWYRQTMMQGLELLAYFRNRAPLDDSGMPKDRFSAEMPDATLATLKIQPSEPRDSAVYFCASGLVGGPYEQYFGPGTRLTVT.

The CDR3 DNA reads as TGTGCCAGCAGACCATCGACGGGGATAGCGGGACCCTACAATGAGCAGTTCTTC. This translates into CASRPSTGIAGPYNEQFF. The chain carries TRBV27 and TRBJ2-1; 8 bases align to TRBD2. The CDR3 totals 18 residues. Germline trimming cut 6 bases from V and 2 bases from J; bases unmatched to any gene: 15. Per germline, CDR1 MNHEY and CDR2 SMNVEV (reference sequence).

The CDR3 sequence: CASSLDGSAYEQYF. DNA for the CDR3: TGTGCCAGCAGCTTAGATGGGAGCGCCTACGAGCAGTACTTC. The V gene is TRBV7-2, the J gene TRBJ2-7; the D gene is possibly TRBD2 (5 bases). Germline loops: CDR1 SGHTA, CDR2 FQGNSA. The CDR3 runs to 14 residues. Trimming left V 1 base short and J 2 bases short, with 9 bases between. The full variable domain, with the rest looked up from reference TRBV7-2 and TRBJ2-7, is GAGVSQSPSNKVTEKGKDVELRCDPISGHTALYWYRQSLGQGLEFLIYFQGNSAPDKSGLPSDRFSAERTGGSVSTLTIQRTQQEDSAVYLCASSLDGSAYEQYFGPGTRLTVT.

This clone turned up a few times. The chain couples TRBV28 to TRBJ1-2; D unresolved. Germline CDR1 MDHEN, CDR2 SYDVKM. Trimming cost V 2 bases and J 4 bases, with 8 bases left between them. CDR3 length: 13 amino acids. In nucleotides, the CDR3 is TGTGCCAGCAGTTTAGAGAGCGCCTATGGCTACACCTTC. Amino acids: CASSLESAYGYTF.

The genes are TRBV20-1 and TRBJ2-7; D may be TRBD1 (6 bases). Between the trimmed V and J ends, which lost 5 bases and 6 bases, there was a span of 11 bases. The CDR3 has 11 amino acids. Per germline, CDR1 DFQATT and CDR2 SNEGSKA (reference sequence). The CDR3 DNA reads TGCAGTGCTGCACAGGGTTCCGAGCAGTACTTC. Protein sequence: CSAAQGSEQYF.

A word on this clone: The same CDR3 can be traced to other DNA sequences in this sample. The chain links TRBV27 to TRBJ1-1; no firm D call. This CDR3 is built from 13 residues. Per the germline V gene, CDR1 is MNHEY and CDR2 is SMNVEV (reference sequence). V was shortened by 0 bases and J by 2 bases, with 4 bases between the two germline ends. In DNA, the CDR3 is TGTGCCAGCAGTTTATCGGCCAACACTGAAGCTTTCTTT. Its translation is CASSLSANTEAFF.

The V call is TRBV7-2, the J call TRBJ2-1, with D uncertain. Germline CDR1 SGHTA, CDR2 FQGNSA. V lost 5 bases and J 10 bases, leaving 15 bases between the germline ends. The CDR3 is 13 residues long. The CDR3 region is CASSPNQSREQFF. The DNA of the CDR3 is TGTGCCAGCAGCCCTAACCAATCGCGGGAGCAGTTCTTC.

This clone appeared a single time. In DNA, the CDR3 is TGTGCCAGCTCACCTTTAATAGCGGGAGTGGTATACAATGAGCAGTTCTTC. It encodes CASSPLIAGVVYNEQFF. V usage is TRBV18 and J usage is TRBJ2-1, with 9 bases identical to TRBD2. The CDR3 consists of 17 residues. Germline V gene data show CDR1 as KGHSH and CDR2 as LQKENI. V was clipped by 3 bases and J by 4 bases; unmatched bases: 10.

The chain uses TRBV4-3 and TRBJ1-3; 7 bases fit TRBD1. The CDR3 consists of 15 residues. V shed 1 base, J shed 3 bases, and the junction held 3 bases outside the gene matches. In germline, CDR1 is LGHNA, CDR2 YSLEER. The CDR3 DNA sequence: TGCGCCAGCAGCCAAGGAACAGGGGATGGAAACACCATATATTTT. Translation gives CASSQGTGDGNTIYF.

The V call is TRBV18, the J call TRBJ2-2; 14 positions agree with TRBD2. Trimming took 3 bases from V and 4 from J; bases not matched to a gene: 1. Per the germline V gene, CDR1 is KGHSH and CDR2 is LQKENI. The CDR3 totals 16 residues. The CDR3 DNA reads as TGTGCCAGCTCACCGACTAGCGGGAGGGCCACCGGGGAGCTGTTTTTT. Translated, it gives CASSPTSGRATGELFF.

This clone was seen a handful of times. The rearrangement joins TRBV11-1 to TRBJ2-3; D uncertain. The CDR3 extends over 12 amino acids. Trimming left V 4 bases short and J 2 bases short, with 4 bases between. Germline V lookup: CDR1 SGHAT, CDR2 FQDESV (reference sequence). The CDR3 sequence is CASSSLTDTQYF. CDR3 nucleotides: TGTGCCAGCAGCTCCCTCACAGATACGCAGTATTTT.

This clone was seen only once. CDR3 residues: CASSLRSLNTGELFF. CDR3 DNA sequence: TGTGCCAGCAGCCTTCGTTCTCTGAACACCGGGGAGCTGTTTTTT. The chain links TRBV9 to TRBJ2-2; D remains unclear. Germline CDR1 is SGDLS and CDR2 is YYNGEE. This CDR3 spans 15 amino acids. The V end lost 4 bases, the J end lost 1 base, and 11 bases lay between the germline ends.

CDR3 protein: CASSLPPGGNEQFF. CDR3 nucleotide sequence: TGTGCCAGCAGCTTACCTCCAGGAGGGAATGAGCAGTTCTTC. The chain combines TRBV7-9 with TRBJ2-1; D may be TRBD2 (6 bases). The CDR3 runs 14 residues. The V gene's germline CDR1 is SEHNR and CDR2 FQNEAQ (reference sequence). Deletions cut 2 bases from V and 7 bases from J, with 12 bases between.

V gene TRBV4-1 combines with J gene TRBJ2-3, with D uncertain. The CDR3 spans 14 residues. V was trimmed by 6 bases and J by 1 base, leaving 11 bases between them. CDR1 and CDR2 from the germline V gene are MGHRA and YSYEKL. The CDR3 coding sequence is TGCGCCAGCAGTTTTAGCCCGGGCACAGATACGCAGTATTTT. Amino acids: CASSFSPGTDTQYF.

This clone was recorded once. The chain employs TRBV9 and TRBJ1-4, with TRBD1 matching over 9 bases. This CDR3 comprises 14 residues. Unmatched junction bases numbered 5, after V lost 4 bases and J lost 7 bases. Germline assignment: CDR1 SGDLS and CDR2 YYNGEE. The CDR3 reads CASSPTGGGEKLFF. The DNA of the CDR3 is TGTGCCAGCAGCCCGACAGGGGGAGGTGAAAAACTGTTTTTT.

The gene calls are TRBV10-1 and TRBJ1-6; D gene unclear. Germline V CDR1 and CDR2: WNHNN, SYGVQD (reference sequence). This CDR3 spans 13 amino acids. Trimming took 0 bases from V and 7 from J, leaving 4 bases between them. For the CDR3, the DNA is TGCGCCAGCAGTGAGTCGGGCAATTCACCCCTCCACTTT. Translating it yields CASSESGNSPLHF.

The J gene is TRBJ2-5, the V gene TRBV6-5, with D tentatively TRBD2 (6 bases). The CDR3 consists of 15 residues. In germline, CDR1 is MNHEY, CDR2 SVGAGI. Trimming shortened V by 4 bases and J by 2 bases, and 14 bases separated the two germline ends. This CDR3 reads CASSSGVASQETQYF. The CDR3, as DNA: TGTGCCAGCAGTTCGGGGGTAGCGAGTCAAGAGACCCAGTACTTC.

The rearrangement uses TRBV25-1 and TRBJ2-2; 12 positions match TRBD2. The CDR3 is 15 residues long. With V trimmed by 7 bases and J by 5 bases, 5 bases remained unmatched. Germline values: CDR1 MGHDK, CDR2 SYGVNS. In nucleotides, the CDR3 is TGTGCCAGCATGGGGCTAGCGGGAGGGACCGGGGAGCTGTTTTTT. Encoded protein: CASMGLAGGTGELFF.

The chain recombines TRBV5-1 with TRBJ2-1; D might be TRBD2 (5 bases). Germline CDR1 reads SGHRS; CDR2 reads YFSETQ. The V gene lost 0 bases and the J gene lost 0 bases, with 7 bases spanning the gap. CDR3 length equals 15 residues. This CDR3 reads CASSLAGSSYNEQFF. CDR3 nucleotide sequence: TGCGCCAGCAGCTTGGCGGGGAGCTCCTACAATGAGCAGTTCTTC.

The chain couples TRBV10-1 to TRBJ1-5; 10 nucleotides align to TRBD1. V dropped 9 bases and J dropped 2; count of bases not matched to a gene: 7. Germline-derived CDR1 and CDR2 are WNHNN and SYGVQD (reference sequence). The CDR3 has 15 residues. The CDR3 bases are TGCGCCAGGGGCCCCGGGACAGGGGGCAATCAGCCCCAGCATTTT. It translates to CARGPGTGGNQPQHF.

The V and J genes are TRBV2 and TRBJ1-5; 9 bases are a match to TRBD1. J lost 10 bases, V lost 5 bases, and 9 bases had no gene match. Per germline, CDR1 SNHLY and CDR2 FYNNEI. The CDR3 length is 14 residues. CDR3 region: CASSSPRTGVPQHF. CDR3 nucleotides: TGTGCCAGCAGTTCTCCGCGGACAGGGGTCCCCCAGCATTTT.

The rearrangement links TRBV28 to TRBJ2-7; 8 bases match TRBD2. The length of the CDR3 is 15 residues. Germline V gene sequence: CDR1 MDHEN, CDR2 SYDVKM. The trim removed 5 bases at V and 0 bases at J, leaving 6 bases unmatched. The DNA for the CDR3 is TGTGCCAGCAGTCCTGCCGGGACTAGCTCCTACGAGCAGTACTTC. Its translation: CASSPAGTSSYEQYF.

In DNA, the CDR3 is TGTGCCAGCAGCGTAGACACAGGGCGCTCCGGCTACACCTTC. It yields the protein CASSVDTGRSGYTF. The chain carries TRBV9 and TRBJ1-2, with TRBD1 as a possible D gene (6 bases). The CDR3 runs to 14 residues. Germline CDR1 is SGDLS and CDR2 is YYNGEE. V lost 0 bases and J 8 bases, leaving 14 bases between the germline ends.

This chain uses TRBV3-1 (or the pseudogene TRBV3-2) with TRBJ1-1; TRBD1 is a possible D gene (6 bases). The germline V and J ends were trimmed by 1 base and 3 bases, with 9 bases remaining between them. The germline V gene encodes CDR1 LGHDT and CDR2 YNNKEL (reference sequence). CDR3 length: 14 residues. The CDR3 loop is CASSQAGADTEAFF. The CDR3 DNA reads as TGTGCCAGCAGCCAAGCAGGGGCAGACACTGAAGCTTTCTTT.

CDR3 in DNA: TGTGCCAGCAGGGGGACCGCCGGACAGCTCACAGGAAACACCATATATTTT. As protein: CASRGTAGQLTGNTIYF. The V and J genes are TRBV2 and TRBJ1-3, with D perhaps matching TRBD1 (6 bases). The CDR3 has 17 residues. V dropped 6 bases and J dropped 4 bases, with 22 bases sitting between them. CDR1 SNHLY and CDR2 FYNNEI come from the germline V gene.